The TCR beta chain described here comes from a study of T-cell reconstitution after alpha-beta-depleted transplantation in children (dated by TCRdb to 2016 to 2017). About the study as a whole: Using TCR repertoire profiling, the study followed T-cell immune reconstitution in a quantitative way in children after TCRalphabeta/CD19-depleted allogeneic hematopoietic cell transplantation. Overall study results and their limits: The frequencies of hyperexpanded clones fell over the following months, and after one year, T-cell counts and TCRbeta diversity were mostly attributed to newly produced T cells. The apparently early recovery of alphabetaT-cell counts about two months after transplant reportedly depended on only several hundred rapidly expanded clones that came from non-depleted graft cells. In some patients, the high TCRbeta diversity seen at day 60 was put down to recipient T cells and intrathymic progenitors that had survived conditioning.

This clonotype occurred many times. Its antigen remains unidentified. Within one base of it there is no much larger clone, and no base qualities were kept. The treatment or condition label, as the study defines it: allogeneic hematopoietic cell transplantation with graft depleted of TCRalphabeta T cells and CD19 B cells. The children who served as transplant recipients had been given grafts of TCRalphabeta/CD19-depleted allogeneic hematopoietic cells. Library construction relied on PCR. The sample was run on an Illumina HiSeq 2500. TCR libraries were prepared with molecular barcoding, using unique molecular identifiers to normalize TCRbeta repertoire quantification. TCRdb reran the public reads through fastp at Q25 and MiXCR, keeping productive beta chains. Records with the same CDR3 protein are collapsed into one entry carrying the most frequent genes and DNA. In all, the sample holds about 580,000 distinct CDR3 sequences, and under 30% of those were seen once. The ten largest clones add up to roughly 14% of the sample.

Inclusive of the bounding cysteine and phenylalanine, the CDR3 is 13 residues long. Here the CDR3 DNA is all that survives: 39 bases in frame from base 1. Relative to germline, V is 4 bases shorter and J is 4 bases shorter, with 11 bases between their ends. The germline V gene gives CDR1 as SQVTM and CDR2 as ANQGSEA. The sequence joins TRBV29-1 to TRBJ2-1; there is no confident call for the D gene. This receptor was taken from a boy younger than two who had a stem cell transplant for acute myeloid leukemia, so the T cells may come from the graft donor. Specimen: PBMCs, mostly from graft donor cells, collected 360 days after TCRalphabeta/CD19-depleted stem cell transplant. The CDR3 sequence is CSVGYFVYNEQFF. The nucleotide sequence is given as TGCAGCGTTGGGTATTTTGTGTACAATGAGCAGTTCTTC.